These T cell receptor beta chains were read from a single sample in a study of blood T cell repertoires in COVID-19. TCRdb's table, derived via immunoSEQ multiplex PCR, lists solely in-frame clones and lacks some. The sample has approximately 210,000 clones; over 75% are singletons. Input material: peripheral blood. The receptors were gathered from a woman in her thirties or forties with acute or convalescent COVID-19. Each CDR3 is given with its conserved first and last residue. The D gene is left open where the match is weak. Expanded clones get a size class; other rows say once, few or many, or leave the size out.

cdr3_nt cdr3_aa clone_size d_call j_call v_call
TGCGCCAGCAGCTTTACAGAAAACACTGAAGCTTTCTTT CASSFTENTEAFF . . TRBJ1-1 TRBV5-1
TGTGCCAGCAGTGGCGGAGGGGCCTCTGGTGGAAACACCATATATTTT CASSGGGASGGNTIYF . . TRBJ1-3 TRBV2
TGCGCCAGCAGCCCATACCCCGGGTGGGCAGATACGCAGTATTTT CASSPYPGWADTQYF . . TRBJ2-3 TRBV5-1
TGTGCCAGCAGCTTTTCGACAGGAAAGGATCAGCCCCAGCATTTT CASSFSTGKDQPQHF . . TRBJ1-5 TRBV7-6
TGTGCCATCAGTGAGTCCCGCGGGGGTAGGAACACTGAAGCTTTCTTT CAISESRGGRNTEAFF . . TRBJ1-1 TRBV10-3
TGTGCCAGCAGCCCCCGAAGAGTGAACACCGGGGAGCTGTTTTTT CASSPRRVNTGELFF . . TRBJ2-2 TRBV7-8
TGCGCCAGCAGCCCGAGACAGGGGGCTAGCACAGATACGCAGTATTTT CASSPRQGASTDTQYF . TRBD1 TRBJ2-3 TRBV4-1
TGCGCCAGCAGCCAAGATTTAGTAAAGCCCATTCTTGGAAACACCATATATTTT CASSQDLVKPILGNTIYF . . TRBJ1-3 TRBV4-1
TGTGCCAGCAGCTTTCACAGGGGAGGCGGCAATGAGCAGTTCTTC CASSFHRGGGNEQFF . . TRBJ2-1 TRBV9
TGTGCCAGCAGCTCGAGTCGCAATCAGCCCCAGCATTTT CASSSSRNQPQHF . . TRBJ1-5 TRBV6-6
TGTGCCAGCAGCTCACTAGCGGGGTATACCGGGGAGCTGTTTTTT CASSSLAGYTGELFF . TRBD2 TRBJ2-2 TRBV5-8
TGCGCCAGCAGCTCAGGGACAGAATGGAACACCGGGGAGCTGTTTTTT CASSSGTEWNTGELFF few TRBD1 TRBJ2-2 TRBV5-1
TGTGCCAGTAGTACCAGGGCCCGGACTAGCGGGGGGCCGAACACCGGGGAGCTGTTTTTT CASSTRARTSGGPNTGELFF . TRBD2 TRBJ2-2 TRBV19
TGCAGTGCTAGTTCGCAGGTGGGCCACTACACCTTC CSASSQVGHYTF . . TRBJ1-2 TRBV20-1
TGTGCCAGCAGTACCGGGACTCGCGGGGGGACTGAAGCTTTCTTT CASSTGTRGGTEAFF . . TRBJ1-1 TRBV27